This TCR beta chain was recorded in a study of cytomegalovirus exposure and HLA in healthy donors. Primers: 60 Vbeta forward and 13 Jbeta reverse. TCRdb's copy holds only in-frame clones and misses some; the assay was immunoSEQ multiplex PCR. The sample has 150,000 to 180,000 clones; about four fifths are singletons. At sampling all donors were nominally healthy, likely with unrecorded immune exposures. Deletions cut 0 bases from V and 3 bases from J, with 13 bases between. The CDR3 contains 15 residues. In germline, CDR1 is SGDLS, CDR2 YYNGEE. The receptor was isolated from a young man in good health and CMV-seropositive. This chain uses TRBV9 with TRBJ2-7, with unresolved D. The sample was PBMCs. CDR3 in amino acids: CASSVVVTDRYEQYF. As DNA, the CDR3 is TGTGCCAGCAGCGTAGTAGTTACAGATCGCTACGAGCAGTACTTC.